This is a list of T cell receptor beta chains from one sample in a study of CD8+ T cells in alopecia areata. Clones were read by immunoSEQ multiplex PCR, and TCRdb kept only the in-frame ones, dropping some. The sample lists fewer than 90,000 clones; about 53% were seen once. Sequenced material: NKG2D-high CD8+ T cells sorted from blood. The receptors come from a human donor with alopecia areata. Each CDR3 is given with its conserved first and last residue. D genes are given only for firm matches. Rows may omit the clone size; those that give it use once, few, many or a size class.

CDR3 protein: CAWSVRGQGGEQYF
CDR3 DNA: TGTGCCTGGAGTGTGCGAGGACAGGGGGGCGAGCAGTACTTC
CDR3 length: 14
J gene: TRBJ2-7
V gene: TRBV30
D gene: TRBD1
clone size: NA

CDR3 protein: CASRTSTEQFF
CDR3 DNA: TGTGCCAGCAGAACTTCAACTGAGCAGTTCTTC
CDR3 length: 11
J gene: TRBJ2-1
V gene: TRBV28
D gene: NA
clone size: few

CDR3 protein: CASSQDRVGPLSTDTQYF
CDR3 DNA: TGCGCCAGCAGCCAAGATCGGGTCGGACCCCTATCCACAGATACGCAGTATTTT
CDR3 length: 18
J gene: TRBJ2-3
V gene: TRBV4-3
D gene: NA
clone size: NA

CDR3 protein: CASSSYTGELFF
CDR3 DNA: TGTGCCAGCAGCTCTTACACCGGGGAGCTGTTTTTT
CDR3 length: 12
J gene: TRBJ2-2
V gene: TRBV7-9
D gene: NA
clone size: few

CDR3 protein: CASSQGEGDQETQYF
CDR3 DNA: TGCGCCAGCAGCCAAGGAGAAGGGGACCAAGAGACCCAGTACTTC
CDR3 length: 15
J gene: TRBJ2-5
V gene: TRBV4-1
D gene: NA
clone size: once

CDR3 protein: CSAEGRRGVNEKLFF
CDR3 DNA: TGCAGCGCCGAGGGTCGTCGAGGGGTTAATGAAAAACTGTTTTTT
CDR3 length: 15
J gene: TRBJ1-4
V gene: TRBV29-1
D gene: NA
clone size: once

CDR3 protein: CASSPLGRGGRETQYF
CDR3 DNA: TGCGCCAGCAGCCCCCTTGGCCGCGGGGGGCGAGAGACCCAGTACTTC
CDR3 length: 16
J gene: TRBJ2-5
V gene: TRBV5-1
D gene: TRBD2
clone size: NA

CDR3 protein: CASSYSIRATDTQYF
CDR3 DNA: TGTGCCAGCAGTTACTCAATTAGGGCCACAGATACGCAGTATTTT
CDR3 length: 15
J gene: TRBJ2-3
V gene: TRBV6-5
D gene: NA
clone size: once

CDR3 protein: CATQTDEQFF
CDR3 DNA: TGTGCCACCCAGACGGATGAGCAGTTCTTC
CDR3 length: 10
J gene: TRBJ2-1
V gene: TRBV2
D gene: NA
clone size: NA

CDR3 protein: CASLTGFPNTEAFF
CDR3 DNA: TGTGCCAGCCTGACCGGGTTCCCGAACACTGAAGCTTTCTTT
CDR3 length: 14
J gene: TRBJ1-1
V gene: TRBV19
D gene: NA
clone size: NA

CDR3 protein: CASSYSETQYF
CDR3 DNA: TGTGCCAGCAGCTACAGCGAGACCCAGTACTTC
CDR3 length: 11
J gene: TRBJ2-5
V gene: TRBV28
D gene: NA
clone size: few

CDR3 protein: CAWNLPRYLNTEAFF
CDR3 DNA: TGTGCCTGGAACCTGCCCCGTTACCTGAACACTGAAGCTTTCTTT
CDR3 length: 15
J gene: TRBJ1-1
V gene: TRBV30
D gene: NA
clone size: NA

CDR3 protein: CASSTGSTDTQYF
CDR3 DNA: TGTGCCAGCAGCACAGGGAGCACAGATACGCAGTATTTT
CDR3 length: 13
J gene: TRBJ2-3
V gene: TRBV28
D gene: NA
clone size: NA

CDR3 protein: CASSQGRTYEQYF
CDR3 DNA: TGTGCCAGCAGCCAAGGACGGACCTACGAGCAGTACTTC
CDR3 length: 13
J gene: TRBJ2-7
V gene: TRBV14
D gene: NA
clone size: NA

CDR3 protein: CASSVDSLTYEQYF
CDR3 DNA: TGTGCCAGCAGCGTAGACTCCCTAACCTACGAGCAGTACTTC
CDR3 length: 14
J gene: TRBJ2-7
V gene: TRBV9
D gene: NA
clone size: few

CDR3 protein: CAWSGENTGELFF
CDR3 DNA: TGTGCCTGGAGTGGCGAAAACACCGGGGAGCTGTTTTTT
CDR3 length: 13
J gene: TRBJ2-2
V gene: TRBV30
D gene: NA
clone size: NA

CDR3 protein: CASTIDGSSYNEQFF
CDR3 DNA: TGTGCCAGCACTATAGACGGGAGCTCCTACAATGAGCAGTTCTTC
CDR3 length: 15
J gene: TRBJ2-1
V gene: TRBV27
D gene: NA
clone size: NA

CDR3 protein: CASRTGGSYEQYF
CDR3 DNA: TGTGCCAGCAGAACAGGGGGGTCCTACGAGCAGTACTTC
CDR3 length: 13
J gene: TRBJ2-7
V gene: TRBV28
D gene: TRBD1
clone size: NA

CDR3 protein: CASSQDRKGYEQYF
CDR3 DNA: TGTGCCAGCAGCCAAGATCGAAAGGGCTACGAGCAGTACTTC
CDR3 length: 14
J gene: TRBJ2-7
V gene: TRBV4-2
D gene: NA
clone size: NA

CDR3 protein: CATNGAAQETQYF
CDR3 DNA: TGTGCCACAAACGGGGCTGCCCAAGAGACCCAGTACTTC
CDR3 length: 13
J gene: TRBJ2-5
V gene: TRBV6-5
D gene: NA
clone size: NA

CDR3 protein: CASSVTTYNEQFF
CDR3 DNA: TGTGCCAGCAGCGTAACAACTTACAATGAGCAGTTCTTC
CDR3 length: 13
J gene: TRBJ2-1
V gene: TRBV9
D gene: NA
clone size: NA

CDR3 protein: CASSLLETSYEQYF
CDR3 DNA: TGTGCCAGCAGTTTACTCGAAACCTCCTACGAGCAGTACTTC
CDR3 length: 14
J gene: TRBJ2-7
V gene: TRBV28
D gene: NA
clone size: NA

CDR3 protein: CSVELAEGNTGELFF
CDR3 DNA: TGCAGCGTGGAACTAGCGGAGGGGAACACCGGGGAGCTGTTTTTT
CDR3 length: 15
J gene: TRBJ2-2
V gene: TRBV29-1
D gene: TRBD2
clone size: NA

CDR3 protein: CSVLSEAYEQYF
CDR3 DNA: TGCAGCGTACTTAGCGAGGCCTACGAGCAGTACTTC
CDR3 length: 12
J gene: TRBJ2-7
V gene: TRBV29-1
D gene: NA
clone size: NA

CDR3 protein: CASSQTVNTEAFF
CDR3 DNA: TGTGCCAGCAGCCAGACAGTGAACACTGAAGCTTTCTTT
CDR3 length: 13
J gene: TRBJ1-1
V gene: TRBV7-9
D gene: NA
clone size: NA

CDR3 protein: CASSRDAYEQYF
CDR3 DNA: TGTGCCAGCAGCCGGGATGCCTACGAGCAGTACTTC
CDR3 length: 12
J gene: TRBJ2-7
V gene: TRBV28
D gene: NA
clone size: NA

CDR3 protein: CASSQAAGALEQYF
CDR3 DNA: TGCGCCAGCAGCCAAGCGGCGGGAGCGCTCGAGCAGTACTTC
CDR3 length: 14
J gene: TRBJ2-7
V gene: TRBV4-3
D gene: TRBD2
clone size: NA

CDR3 protein: CSVVLSGGEQYF
CDR3 DNA: TGCAGCGTCGTATTGAGTGGGGGCGAGCAGTACTTC
CDR3 length: 12
J gene: TRBJ2-7
V gene: TRBV29-1
D gene: NA
clone size: NA

CDR3 protein: CASSSGGDRAGEAFF
CDR3 DNA: TGTGCCAGCAGCTCCGGAGGGGACAGGGCGGGTGAAGCTTTCTTT
CDR3 length: 15
J gene: TRBJ1-1
V gene: TRBV5-6
D gene: TRBD1
clone size: NA

CDR3 protein: CATSTIQTVQYF
CDR3 DNA: TGTGCCACCAGCACAATACAAACAGTGCAGTACTTC
CDR3 length: 12
J gene: TRBJ2-5
V gene: TRBV15
D gene: NA
clone size: NA

CDR3 protein: CASSLGDYTEAFF
CDR3 DNA: TGTGCCAGCAGCCTCGGGGACTACACTGAAGCTTTCTTT
CDR3 length: 13
J gene: TRBJ1-1
V gene: TRBV2
D gene: NA
clone size: NA

CDR3 protein: CASSPGLAGTYEQYF
CDR3 DNA: TGCGCCAGCAGCCCTGGGCTAGCGGGAACCTACGAGCAGTACTTC
CDR3 length: 15
J gene: TRBJ2-7
V gene: TRBV4-3
D gene: TRBD2
clone size: NA

CDR3 protein: CASSYRLAGGYNEQFF
CDR3 DNA: TGCGCCAGCAGCTACCGACTAGCGGGAGGGTACAATGAGCAGTTCTTC
CDR3 length: 16
J gene: TRBJ2-1
V gene: TRBV4-1
D gene: TRBD2
clone size: NA

CDR3 protein: CASSKPGANVLTF
CDR3 DNA: TGTGCCAGCAGCAAACCTGGGGCCAACGTCCTGACTTTC
CDR3 length: 13
J gene: TRBJ2-6
V gene: TRBV28
D gene: NA
clone size: few

CDR3 protein: CASSLPGTGDNEQFF
CDR3 DNA: TGCGCCAGCAGCCTCCCTGGGACAGGCGACAATGAGCAGTTCTTC
CDR3 length: 15
J gene: TRBJ2-1
V gene: TRBV4-1
D gene: TRBD1
clone size: NA

CDR3 protein: CASSQHGDSNQPQHF
CDR3 DNA: TGTGCCAGCAGCCAACATGGAGATAGCAATCAGCCCCAGCATTTT
CDR3 length: 15
J gene: TRBJ1-5
V gene: TRBV6-5
D gene: NA
clone size: NA

CDR3 protein: CSVAGTSGEETQYF
CDR3 DNA: TGCAGCGTCGCAGGGACTAGCGGTGAAGAGACCCAGTACTTC
CDR3 length: 14
J gene: TRBJ2-5
V gene: TRBV29-1
D gene: TRBD2
clone size: few

CDR3 protein: CASSSTDRNNEQFF
CDR3 DNA: TGTGCCAGCAGTTCGACGGACAGAAACAATGAGCAGTTCTTC
CDR3 length: 14
J gene: TRBJ2-1
V gene: TRBV28
D gene: NA
clone size: NA

CDR3 protein: CASRPLPGDNEQFF
CDR3 DNA: TGTGCCAGCAGACCATTACCGGGGGACAATGAGCAGTTCTTC
CDR3 length: 14
J gene: TRBJ2-1
V gene: TRBV27
D gene: NA
clone size: once

CDR3 protein: CASSPGTGMETQYF
CDR3 DNA: TGCGCCAGCAGCCCTGGGACAGGGATGGAGACCCAGTACTTC
CDR3 length: 14
J gene: TRBJ2-5
V gene: TRBV4-1
D gene: TRBD1
clone size: NA

CDR3 protein: CASSIARGANTEAFF
CDR3 DNA: TGTGCCAGCAGCATTGCAAGGGGCGCGAACACTGAAGCTTTCTTT
CDR3 length: 15
J gene: TRBJ1-1
V gene: TRBV27
D gene: NA
clone size: NA

CDR3 protein: CASSLAVDSSNQPQHF
CDR3 DNA: TGTGCCAGCAGCTTAGCGGTGGACAGTAGCAATCAGCCCCAGCATTTT
CDR3 length: 16
J gene: TRBJ1-5
V gene: TRBV7-9
D gene: NA
clone size: NA